This T cell receptor (beta chain) originates from a study of cytomegalovirus exposure and HLA in healthy donors. Data came from immunoSEQ multiplex PCR; TCRdb stores just in-frame clones and leaves some out. The sample yields roughly 350,000 clones, approximately 90% seen once. General observations from the study: The study flagged approximately 180 TCR beta chains as cytomegalovirus-associated. A subsequent analysis found that TCR clusters from the first cohort also tended to co-occur in the roughly 120 validation repertoires, with 94% of cluster scores above 0.

About this clone: Its target is unknown. The sample has other DNA sequences that encode this CDR3 too.

This CDR3 is 13 amino acids long. Trimming cost V 2 bases and J 4 bases, with 8 bases left between them. Per germline, CDR1 MNHEY and CDR2 SMNVEV (reference sequence). The clonotype originates from a woman between 18 and 29 years old in good health and CMV-seronegative. Specimen: PBMCs. The V call is TRBV27, the J call TRBJ1-2, with no clear D. This CDR3 reads CASSLRQSYGYTF. CDR3 coding DNA: TGTGCCAGCAGTTTAAGACAAAGCTATGGCTACACCTTC.